This TCR beta chain is from a study of response to subunit inactivated influenza vaccine (dated by TCRdb to about 2018). Study-level background: To follow how T cells responded to a trivalent subunit inactivated influenza vaccine, the researchers relied on deep quantitative profiling of the T cell receptor repertoire. What the work shows at the level of the full study, not this receptor alone: The authors suggested that each seasonal influenza vaccination may recruit only a limited number of new T cells.

The time point label, as the study defines it: 45 days after influenza vaccine administration. This clonotype was picked up a small number of times. Its antigen is currently not known. Base quality data are lacking; no much larger clone is found one base away. Library generation was performed with RT-PCR. TCRdb names Illumina HiSeq 2500 as the instrument used. Using fastp trimming at Q25 and MiXCR clonotype assembly, TCRdb reanalyzed the public sequencing data and kept in-frame beta chains. Each CDR3 protein gets just one entry, which takes the most common genes and DNA from the rows behind it. The sample table records a few hundred thousand distinct CDR3 sequences; approximately 9.9% of these occur just once. Approximately 12% of the sample goes to the ten largest clones. The germline V gene encodes CDR1 LGHDT and CDR2 YNNKEL (reference sequence). The CDR3 spans 14 residues, from the cysteine through the phenylalanine. Of the read, only the CDR3 DNA is kept; its 42 bases are in frame from base 1. Compared with germline, V lacks 4 bases and J lacks 4 bases; bases without a gene match: 5.

Sequenced material: PBMCs from blood, taken 40 to 50 days after vaccination. The receptor was isolated from a man over 45 who received an inactivated influenza vaccine. Donor details come from another sample of the same person, matched by shared clones. The chain employs TRBV3-1 and TRBJ2-7, and TRBD1 aligns with 9 junction nucleotides. The CDR3 corresponds to CASSRVGQGYEQYF. The nucleotides read TGTGCCAGCAGCCGGGTCGGACAGGGGTACGAGCAGTACTTC.